This T cell receptor (beta chain) originates from a study of cytomegalovirus exposure and HLA in healthy donors. Whole-study results and caveats: Certain sequence variants were highly shared and formed a cluster, and this cluster was likely a sequencing artifact. What TCR beta sequences reportedly achieved was accurate prediction of HLA-A and HLA-B alleles in most subjects.

PCR was performed using 60 Vbeta and 13 Jbeta primers. The repertoire was sequenced with immunoSEQ multiplex PCR; TCRdb's copy has only in-frame clones and lacks some. The table includes around 81,000 clones, about two thirds detected once. Per the germline V gene, CDR1 is SNHLY and CDR2 is FYNNEI. This CDR3 is built from 11 residues. V was clipped by 7 bases and J by 3 bases, with 6 bases between them. About this clone itself: The antigen is unknown.

Sequences were obtained from PBMCs. This chain uses TRBV2 with TRBJ2-5, with TRBD1 as a possible D gene (6 bases). This clonotype was sampled from a man aged 25 to 45 in good health and CMV-seropositive. The CDR3 sequence: CASTGEETQYF. The CDR3 DNA is TGTGCCAGCACAGGGGAAGAGACCCAGTACTTC.